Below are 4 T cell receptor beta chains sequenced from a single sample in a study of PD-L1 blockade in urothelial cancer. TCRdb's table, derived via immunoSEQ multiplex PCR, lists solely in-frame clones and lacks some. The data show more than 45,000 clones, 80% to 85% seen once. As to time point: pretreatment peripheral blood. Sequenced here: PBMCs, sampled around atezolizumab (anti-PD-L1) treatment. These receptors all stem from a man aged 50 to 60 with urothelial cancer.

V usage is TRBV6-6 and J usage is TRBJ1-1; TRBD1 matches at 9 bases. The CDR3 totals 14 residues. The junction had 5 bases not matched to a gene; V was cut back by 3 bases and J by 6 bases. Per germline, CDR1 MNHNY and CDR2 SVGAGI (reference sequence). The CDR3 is CASSYGQGRSEAFF. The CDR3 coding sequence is TGTGCCAGCAGTTATGGACAGGGGAGGTCTGAAGCTTTCTTT.

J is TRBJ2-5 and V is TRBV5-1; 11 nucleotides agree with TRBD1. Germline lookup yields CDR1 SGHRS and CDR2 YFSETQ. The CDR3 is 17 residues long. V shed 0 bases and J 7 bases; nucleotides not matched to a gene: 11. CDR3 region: CASSLAAGTGGRGTQYF. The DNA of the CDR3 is TGCGCCAGCAGCTTGGCCGCCGGGACAGGGGGGAGAGGGACCCAGTACTTC.

CDR3 sequence: CATSRDGVTYNEQFF. For the CDR3, the DNA is TGTGCCACCAGCAGAGACGGGGTCACCTACAATGAGCAGTTCTTC. J is TRBJ2-1 and V is TRBV15; D might be TRBD2 (5 bases). With 0 bases removed from V and 2 bases from J, the gap between germline ends came to 8 bases. CDR3 length equals 15 residues. Germline CDR1 LNHNV, CDR2 YYDKDF (reference sequence). Using reference TRBV15 and TRBJ2-1 for the parts outside the CDR3, the full variable domain is DAMVIQNPRYQVTQFGKPVTLSCSQTLNHNVMYWYQQKSSQAPKLLFHYYDKDFNNEADTPDNFQSRRPNTSFCFLDIRSPGLGDTAMYLCATSRDGVTYNEQFFGPGTRLTVL.

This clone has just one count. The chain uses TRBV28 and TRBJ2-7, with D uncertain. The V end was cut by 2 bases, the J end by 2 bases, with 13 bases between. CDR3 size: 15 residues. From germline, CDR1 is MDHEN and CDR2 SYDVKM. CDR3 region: CASSLKSGAPYEQYV. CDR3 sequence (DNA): TGTGCCAGCAGTTTAAAGTCAGGTGCCCCCTACGAGCAGTACGTC.